Below, 15 T cell receptor beta chains from the same sample are listed, as sequenced in a study of T cell responses to AZD1222 COVID-19 vaccine. The table came from immunoSEQ multiplex PCR; TCRdb's copy has only in-frame clones and leaves some out. The sample lists 150,000 to 180,000 clones, about nine tenths seen once, with approximately 17% in the top ten. The material sequenced was peripheral blood, taken on day 0 of AZD1222 vaccination. The receptors were gathered from an adult in good health.

This clone showed up just a few times. This chain connects TRBV13 to TRBJ1-6; 8 nucleotides align to TRBD1. This CDR3 contains 16 residues. Per germline, CDR1 PRHDT and CDR2 FYEKMQ (reference sequence). V lost 7 bases and J lost 10; bases outside the gene matches: 15. In DNA form, the CDR3 reads TGTGCCAGCACCCGATTACGGGACAGGAACAGCTCACCCCTCCACTTT. Encoded protein: CASTRLRDRNSSPLHF.

The rearrangement links TRBV6-5 to TRBJ2-3; TRBD2 matches at 13 bases. The CDR3 is 16 residues long. V lost 3 bases to trimming and J lost 4 bases; unmatched junction nucleotides: 4. CDR1 MNHEY and CDR2 SVGAGI come from the germline V gene. The CDR3 nucleotides are TGTGCCAGCAGTTATGTTGGACTAGCGGGGGCAGATACGCAGTATTTT. This encodes CASSYVGLAGADTQYF.

This clone was detected only a few times. The V call is TRBV18, the J call TRBJ1-4, with D tentatively TRBD1 (5 bases). The V and J ends lost 6 bases and 0 bases respectively, with 17 bases between them. This CDR3 contains 17 residues. The germline V gene encodes CDR1 KGHSH and CDR2 LQKENI. CDR3 loop: CASSGTALRPTNEKLFF. In nucleotides, the CDR3 is TGTGCCAGCTCGGGGACGGCCCTCAGACCAACTAATGAAAAACTGTTTTTT.

The chain carries TRBV5-1 and TRBJ1-1, with unresolved D. The V gene lost 0 bases and the J gene lost 0 bases, with 6 bases spanning the gap. Germline V gene sequence: CDR1 SGHRS, CDR2 YFSETQ. CDR3 length: 14 amino acids. CDR3 in amino acids: CASSLAQVNTEAFF. In DNA form, the CDR3 reads TGCGCCAGCAGCTTGGCCCAGGTGAACACTGAAGCTTTCTTT.

This clone appeared once. V and J are TRBV5-6 and TRBJ1-1; 12 nucleotides line up with TRBD1. This CDR3 comprises 14 residues. The V gene end was trimmed by 4 bases and the J gene end by 6 bases; junction bases not matched to a gene: 4. Germline V gene sequence: CDR1 SGHDT, CDR2 YYEEEE. As DNA, the CDR3 is TGTGCCAGCAGCCGGGACAGGGGGCGCGCTGAAGCTTTCTTT. It yields the protein CASSRDRGRAEAFF.

The chain recombines TRBV9 with TRBJ2-2; D gene unclear. The CDR3 totals 14 residues. CDR1 and CDR2 from the germline V gene are SGDLS and YYNGEE. Trimming left V 4 bases short and J 6 bases short, with 13 bases between. The CDR3: CASSTTLVSGELFF. Written as DNA, the CDR3 is TGTGCCAGCAGCACGACCCTGGTGTCCGGGGAGCTGTTTTTT.

The chain has TRBV6-1 and TRBJ1-2; D remains ambiguous. In germline, CDR1 is MNHNS, CDR2 SASEGT. V lost 1 base and J lost 5, with 17 bases in between. The CDR3 is 16 amino acids. The CDR3 sequence: CASSEGAPPGGYGYTF. The CDR3 DNA is TGTGCCAGCAGTGAAGGGGCTCCGCCGGGTGGGTATGGCTACACCTTC.

For this clone: The same CDR3 can be traced to other DNA sequences in this sample. The rearrangement joins TRBV18 to TRBJ1-6, with no clear D. The CDR3 has 14 residues. Per the germline V gene, CDR1 is KGHSH and CDR2 is LQKENI. Trimming left V 3 bases short and J 5 bases short, with 8 bases between. This CDR3 is CASSPRGDNSPLHF. In DNA, the CDR3 is TGTGCCAGCTCACCCCGCGGGGATAATTCACCCCTCCACTTT.

The gene calls are TRBV4-1 and TRBJ1-1, with D perhaps TRBD1 (5 bases). The CDR3 runs 13 residues. The V gene's germline CDR1 is MGHRA and CDR2 YSYEKL. Trimming cost V 0 bases and J 4 bases, with 6 bases left between them. CDR3 nucleotide sequence: TGCGCCAGCAGCCAAGAGGGGCGCACTGAAGCTTTCTTT. Translating gives CASSQEGRTEAFF.

This chain uses TRBV7-9 with TRBJ2-5, with TRBD1 matching 9 bases. The CDR3 is made up of 15 amino acids. CDR1 is SEHNR, CDR2 FQNEAQ, per germline (reference sequence). V shed 3 bases and J 4 bases; nucleotides not matched to a gene: 6. This CDR3 reads CASSFLQGASETQYF. CDR3 DNA: TGTGCCAGCAGCTTCCTACAGGGGGCCTCAGAGACCCAGTACTTC.

The DNA of the CDR3 is TGCGCCAGCAGCCTAGGACAGGGGGTAGGAGGCTACACCTTC. It codes for CASSLGQGVGGYTF. The genes are TRBV4-1 and TRBJ1-2; 10 bases are shared with TRBD1. The V gene's germline CDR1 is MGHRA and CDR2 YSYEKL. The CDR3 runs 14 residues. The V gene end was trimmed by 4 bases and the J gene end by 8 bases; junction bases not matched to a gene: 7.

The chain is built from TRBV13 and TRBJ1-6; a weak D match, TRBD1 (5 bases). Germline V gene lookup returns CDR1 PRHDT and CDR2 FYEKMQ (reference sequence). V was shortened by 6 bases and J by 6 bases, with 9 bases between the two germline ends. The CDR3 has 13 amino acids. The DNA for the CDR3 is TGTGCCAGCAGAGGCGGGGCTAATTCACCCCTCCACTTT. This encodes CASRGGANSPLHF. The full variable domain, with the rest looked up from reference TRBV13 and TRBJ1-6, is AAGVIQSPRHLIKEKRETATLKCYPIPRHDTVYWYQQGPGQDPQFLISFYEKMQSDKGSIPDRFSAQQFSDYHSELNMSSLELGDSALYFCASRGGANSPLHFGNGTRLTVT.

At least ten counts were recorded for this clone. This chain connects TRBV7-6 to TRBJ1-3; D unclear. Germline assignment: CDR1 SGHVS and CDR2 FNYEAQ. CDR3 size: 16 residues. V lost 2 bases and J lost 0, with 11 bases in between. Here the CDR3 reads CASSLSAASSGNTIYF. In DNA form, the CDR3 reads TGTGCCAGCAGCTTATCCGCCGCTAGCTCTGGAAACACCATATATTTT. The complete variable domain, with remaining parts taken from reference TRBV7-6 and TRBJ1-3, reads GAGVSQSPRYKVTKRGQDVALRCDPISGHVSLYWYRQALGQGPEFLTYFNYEAQQDKSGLPNDRFSAERPEGSISTLTIQRTEQRDSAMYRCASSLSAASSGNTIYFGEGSWLTVV.

The chain combines TRBV4-1 with TRBJ2-2; a possible D gene is TRBD1 (6 bases). CDR3 length equals 16 residues. Trimming took off 1 base at V and 5 bases at J, with 14 bases between the two ends. Germline CDR1 MGHRA, CDR2 YSYEKL. The DNA for the CDR3 is TGCGCCAGCAGCCAAGTCCCCAGGGGAAGTACCGGGGAGCTGTTTTTT. Amino acids: CASSQVPRGSTGELFF.

J is TRBJ1-6 and V is TRBV5-1; D possibly corresponds to TRBD1 (6 bases). Germline values: CDR1 SGHRS, CDR2 YFSETQ. The V end lost 0 bases, the J end lost 7 bases, and 11 bases lay between the germline ends. The CDR3 is 15 amino acids. The CDR3 DNA sequence: TGCGCCAGCAGCTTGGAGCAGGGACAAAATTCACCCCTCCACTTT. It specifies CASSLEQGQNSPLHF.